Detailed here is one T cell receptor (beta chain). Time point noted: week 3, after first cycle of checkpoint inhibitor. One draw preceded checkpoint blockade; another followed its first cycle at week 3. Prior systemic cancer therapy, immunosuppressant use and other active malignancies excluded patients. TCRdb's table, derived via immunoSEQ multiplex PCR, lists solely in-frame clones and lacks some. The data contain approximately 7,000 clones, 70% to 90% of them singletons. This sample is drawn from a study of blood T cell dynamics during melanoma immunotherapy. The wider study: First-line therapy was either pembrolizumab or nivolumab with ipilimumab for metastatic melanoma.

The CDR3 consists of 16 residues. Germline-derived CDR1 and CDR2 are PRHDT and FYEKMQ (reference sequence). Trimming stripped 5 bases from V and 0 bases from J, with 11 bases between. The sequencing used blood, collected from a patient treated with checkpoint blockade. This sequence originates from a human donor with melanoma. Some clones in this sample may be carry-over from other donors' samples. V usage is TRBV13 and J usage is TRBJ2-6; possible D gene TRBD1, 6 bases. The CDR3 loop reads CASSLFRGSGANVLTF. In DNA, the CDR3 is TGTGCCAGCAGCCTCTTCAGGGGCTCTGGGGCCAACGTCCTGACTTTC.